This T cell receptor beta chain is from a study of T cell responses to AZD1222 COVID-19 vaccine. At the level of the study: Recipients boosted at about 4 weeks or about 12 weeks are pooled. Study-level findings and limits: Regions 160-218 and 743-854 dominated among vaccine-associated CD4 TCRs spanning spike. Donor demographics were predominantly white British with a female majority; clonal diversity may be underestimated. Reports say nearly half of spike-specific TCRs go after unmutated variant regions.

The germline V gene has CDR1 SGHTA and CDR2 FQGNSA. V trimming: 6 bases; J trimming: 6 bases; junction bases outside the gene matches: 5. The CDR3 is 13 amino acids. The table came from immunoSEQ multiplex PCR; TCRdb's copy has only in-frame clones and leaves some out. The sample records 93,000 or so clones, 91% being singletons. Worth noting for this clone: Its antigen is as yet unknown.

The sample was peripheral blood, taken on day 0 of AZD1222 vaccination. J is TRBJ2-7 and V is TRBV7-2; 10 bases match TRBD2. The TCR originated in an adult in good health. CDR3 nucleotides: TGTGCCAGCAGGGGGACTAGCGCCTCCGAGCAGTACTTC. Amino acids: CASRGTSASEQYF.